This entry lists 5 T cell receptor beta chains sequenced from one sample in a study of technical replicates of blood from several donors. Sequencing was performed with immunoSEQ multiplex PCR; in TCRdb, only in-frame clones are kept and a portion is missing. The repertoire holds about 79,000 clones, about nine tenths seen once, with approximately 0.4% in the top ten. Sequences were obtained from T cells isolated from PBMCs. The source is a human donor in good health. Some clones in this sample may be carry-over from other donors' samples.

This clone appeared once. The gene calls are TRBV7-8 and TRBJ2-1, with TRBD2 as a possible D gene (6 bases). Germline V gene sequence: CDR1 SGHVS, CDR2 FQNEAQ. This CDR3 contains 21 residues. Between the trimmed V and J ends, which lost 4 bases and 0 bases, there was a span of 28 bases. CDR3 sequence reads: CASSSRRSGASATSSYNEQFF. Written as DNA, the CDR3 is TGTGCCAGCAGCTCCCGTCGCTCCGGTGCTAGCGCAACGAGCTCCTACAATGAGCAGTTCTTC.

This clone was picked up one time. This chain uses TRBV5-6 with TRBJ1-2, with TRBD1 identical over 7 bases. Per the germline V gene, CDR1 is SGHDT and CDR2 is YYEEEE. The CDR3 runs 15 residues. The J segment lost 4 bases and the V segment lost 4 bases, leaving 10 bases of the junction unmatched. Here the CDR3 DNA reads TGTGCCAGCAGCCCAACTCGGGACAGCTTCTATGGCTACACCTTC. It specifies CASSPTRDSFYGYTF.

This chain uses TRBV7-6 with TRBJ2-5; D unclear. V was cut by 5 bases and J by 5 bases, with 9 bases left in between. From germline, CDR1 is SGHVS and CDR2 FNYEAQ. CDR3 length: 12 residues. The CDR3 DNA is TGTGCCAGCAGCCCCCTTATTGAGACCCAGTACTTC. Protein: CASSPLIETQYF.

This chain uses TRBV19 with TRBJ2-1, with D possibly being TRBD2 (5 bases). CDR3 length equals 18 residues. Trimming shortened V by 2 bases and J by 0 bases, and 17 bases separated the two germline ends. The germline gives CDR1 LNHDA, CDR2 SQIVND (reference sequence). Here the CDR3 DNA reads TGTGCCAGTAGTATAACCGCTGTCCTGGGGAGCTCCTACAATGAGCAGTTCTTC. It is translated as CASSITAVLGSSYNEQFF.

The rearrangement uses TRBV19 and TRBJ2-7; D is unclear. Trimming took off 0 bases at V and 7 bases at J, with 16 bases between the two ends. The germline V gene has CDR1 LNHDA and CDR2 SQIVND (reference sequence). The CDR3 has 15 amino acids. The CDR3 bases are TGTGCCAGTAGTATAGATCTCGGAGAAGATCGGGAGCAGTACTTC. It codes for CASSIDLGEDREQYF.